This TCR beta chain was observed in a study of blood T cell repertoires in COVID-19. Looking at the study overall: Specimens from acute and convalescent COVID-19 originated in the United States, Italy and Spain. Nucleic acid was either cDNA or gDNA, and it came from T cells, B-cell-depleted T cells, or PBMCs.

As originally analysed: Amplification from reference gene primers served as the basis for estimated nucleated cell counts. The assay was immunoSEQ multiplex PCR, and TCRdb's table has in-frame clones only and misses some. The DNA was the basis for D and trimming; V, J and clone size are from that table. The sample shows about 260,000 clones, 85% of them seen only once. The ends lost 5 bases at V and 4 bases at J; junction bases unmatched: 5. Germline V gene lookup returns CDR1 MDHEN and CDR2 SYDVKM. The CDR3 has 15 amino acids. The sequence came from a human donor in a cohort sampled during active COVID-19. The sequenced material came from peripheral blood. The chain joins TRBV28 to TRBJ2-7, with 13 bases aligning to TRBD2. The CDR3 DNA sequence: TGTGCCAGCAGTCCCGGGACTAGCGGGATATACGAGCAGTACTTC. Translation gives CASSPGTSGIYEQYF.